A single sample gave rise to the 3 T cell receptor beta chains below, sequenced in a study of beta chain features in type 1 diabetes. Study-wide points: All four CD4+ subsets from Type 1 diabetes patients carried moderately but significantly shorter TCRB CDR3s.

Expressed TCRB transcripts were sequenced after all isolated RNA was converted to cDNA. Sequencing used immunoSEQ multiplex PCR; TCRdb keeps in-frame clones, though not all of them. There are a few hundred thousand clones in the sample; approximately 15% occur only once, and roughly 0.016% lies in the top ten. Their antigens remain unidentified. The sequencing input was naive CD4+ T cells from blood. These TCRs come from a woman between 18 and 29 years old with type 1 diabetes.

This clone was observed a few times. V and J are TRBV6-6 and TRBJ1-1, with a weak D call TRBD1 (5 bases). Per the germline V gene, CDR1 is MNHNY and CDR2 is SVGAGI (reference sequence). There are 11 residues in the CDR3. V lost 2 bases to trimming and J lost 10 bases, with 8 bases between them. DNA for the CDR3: TGTGCCAGCAGTTACCAGGGAAGAGCTTTCTTT. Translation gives CASSYQGRAFF.

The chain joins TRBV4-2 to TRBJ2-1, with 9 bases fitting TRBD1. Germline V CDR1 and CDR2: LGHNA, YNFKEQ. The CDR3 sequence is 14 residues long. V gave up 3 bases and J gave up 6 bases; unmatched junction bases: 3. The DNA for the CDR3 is TGTGCCAGCAGCCAGGACAGGGGAAGCAATGAGCAGTTCTTC. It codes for CASSQDRGSNEQFF.

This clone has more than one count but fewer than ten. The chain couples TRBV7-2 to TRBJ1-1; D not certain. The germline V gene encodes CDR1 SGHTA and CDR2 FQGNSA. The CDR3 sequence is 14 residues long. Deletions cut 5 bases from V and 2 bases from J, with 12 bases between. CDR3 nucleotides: TGTGCCAGCAGCCCTAGAGGCGGAAACACTGAAGCTTTCTTT. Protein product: CASSPRGGNTEAFF.